This T cell receptor beta chain originates from a study of OX40 agonist ivuxolimab in advanced cancers. Across the study: Ivuxolimab doses were 0.01, 0.1, 0.3, 1.5, 3 or 10 mg/kg every 2 weeks. From about 23 to 85 years was the age range, with a mean of about 56 years, and about 78% were male. Melanoma, hepatocellular carcinoma, head and neck or renal cell cancer occurred in dose-escalation patients.

Only in-frame clones appear in the TCRdb table, and some are missing; sequencing was by immunoSEQ multiplex PCR. Of approximately 65,000 clones detected, 92% appear once; the ten largest clones hold about 0.58%. Blood samples were obtained at baseline, cycle 4 day 1, and cycle 7 day 1. The CDR3 contains 13 residues. Trimming took off 6 bases at V and 0 bases at J, with 8 bases between the two ends. Germline assignment: CDR1 MNHEY and CDR2 SVGAGI. V usage is TRBV6-5 and J usage is TRBJ1-2, with unresolved D. This sequence was found in an adult with an advanced solid tumor such as melanoma, head and neck, liver or kidney cancer. Sequencing used CD4+ or CD8+ T cells sorted from blood, obtained in a trial of the OX40 agonist ivuxolimab. Here the CDR3 reads CASSPLSNYGYTF. In nucleotides, the CDR3 is TGTGCCAGCAGCCCCCTTTCTAACTATGGCTACACCTTC.